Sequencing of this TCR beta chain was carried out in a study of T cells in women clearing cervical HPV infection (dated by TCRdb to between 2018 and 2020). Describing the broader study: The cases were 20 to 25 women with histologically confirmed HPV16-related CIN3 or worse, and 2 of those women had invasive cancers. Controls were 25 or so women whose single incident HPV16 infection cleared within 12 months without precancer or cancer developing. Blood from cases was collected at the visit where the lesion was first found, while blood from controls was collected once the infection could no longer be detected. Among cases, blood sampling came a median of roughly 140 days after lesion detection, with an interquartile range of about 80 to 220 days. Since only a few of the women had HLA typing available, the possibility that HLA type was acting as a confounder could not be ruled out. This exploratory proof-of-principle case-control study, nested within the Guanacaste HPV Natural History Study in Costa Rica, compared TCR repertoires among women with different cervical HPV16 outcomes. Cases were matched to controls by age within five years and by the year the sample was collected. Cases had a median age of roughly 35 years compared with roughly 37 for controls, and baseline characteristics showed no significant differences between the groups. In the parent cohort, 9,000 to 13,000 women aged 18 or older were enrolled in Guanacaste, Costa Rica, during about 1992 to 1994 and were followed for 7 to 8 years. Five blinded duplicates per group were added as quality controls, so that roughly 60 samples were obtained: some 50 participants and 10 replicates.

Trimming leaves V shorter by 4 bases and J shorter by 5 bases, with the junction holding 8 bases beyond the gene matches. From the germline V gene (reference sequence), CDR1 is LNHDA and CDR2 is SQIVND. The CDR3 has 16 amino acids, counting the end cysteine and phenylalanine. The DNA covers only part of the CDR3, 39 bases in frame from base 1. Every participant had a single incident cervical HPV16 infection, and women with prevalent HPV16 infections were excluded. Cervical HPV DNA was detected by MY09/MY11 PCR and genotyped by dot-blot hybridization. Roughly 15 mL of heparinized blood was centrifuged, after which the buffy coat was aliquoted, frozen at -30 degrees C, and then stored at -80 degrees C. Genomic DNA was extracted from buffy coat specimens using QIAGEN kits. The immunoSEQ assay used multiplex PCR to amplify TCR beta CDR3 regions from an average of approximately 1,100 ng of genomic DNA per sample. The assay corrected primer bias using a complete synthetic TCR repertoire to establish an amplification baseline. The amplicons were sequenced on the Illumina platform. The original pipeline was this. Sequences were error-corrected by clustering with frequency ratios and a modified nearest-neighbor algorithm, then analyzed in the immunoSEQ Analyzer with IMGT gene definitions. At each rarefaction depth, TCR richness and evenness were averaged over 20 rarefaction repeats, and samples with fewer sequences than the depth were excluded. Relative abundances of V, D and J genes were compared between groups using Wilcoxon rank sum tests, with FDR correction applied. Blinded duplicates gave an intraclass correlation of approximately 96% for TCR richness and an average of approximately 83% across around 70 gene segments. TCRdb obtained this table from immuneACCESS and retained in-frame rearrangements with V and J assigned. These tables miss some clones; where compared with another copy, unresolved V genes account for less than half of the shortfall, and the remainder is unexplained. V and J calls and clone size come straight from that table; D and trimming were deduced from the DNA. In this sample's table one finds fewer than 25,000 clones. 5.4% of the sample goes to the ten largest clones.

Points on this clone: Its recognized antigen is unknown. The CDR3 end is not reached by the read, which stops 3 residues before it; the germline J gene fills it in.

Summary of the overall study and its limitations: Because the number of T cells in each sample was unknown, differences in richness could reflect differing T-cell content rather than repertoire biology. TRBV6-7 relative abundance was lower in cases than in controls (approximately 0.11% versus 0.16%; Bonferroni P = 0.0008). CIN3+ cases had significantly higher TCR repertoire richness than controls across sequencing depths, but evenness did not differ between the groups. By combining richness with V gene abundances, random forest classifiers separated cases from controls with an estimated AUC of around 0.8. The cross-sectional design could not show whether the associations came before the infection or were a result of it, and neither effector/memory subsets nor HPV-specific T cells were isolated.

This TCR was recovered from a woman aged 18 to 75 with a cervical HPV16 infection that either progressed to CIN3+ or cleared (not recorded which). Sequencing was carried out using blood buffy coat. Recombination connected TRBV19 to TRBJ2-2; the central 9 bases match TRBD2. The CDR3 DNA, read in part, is TGTGCCAGTAGTACGGAATTAGCGGGAGTGACCGGGGAG. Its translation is CASSTELAGVTGE. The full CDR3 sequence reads CASSTELAGVTGELFF.